The text below deals with one T cell receptor beta chain. Reanalyzing the 5' RACE reads, TCRdb keeps one entry per CDR3 protein, without DNA. The sample table includes under 600,000 distinct CDR3 sequences. This record comes from a study of T cells expressing NK-cell markers. Germline-derived CDR1 and CDR2 are GTSNPN and SVGIG (reference sequence). The CDR3 contains 12 residues. The rearrangement links TRBV30 to TRBJ1-1; lacking DNA, the TRBD1 call made by TCRdb goes unchecked. Sequenced sample: blood T cells: a sorted CD56 or NKG2C T cell subset, CD4+ or CD8+ T cells, or bulk PBMC T cells (not recorded which). The origin of this receptor is a woman in her forties or fifties in good health. CDR3 residues: CAWRRGDTEAFF.